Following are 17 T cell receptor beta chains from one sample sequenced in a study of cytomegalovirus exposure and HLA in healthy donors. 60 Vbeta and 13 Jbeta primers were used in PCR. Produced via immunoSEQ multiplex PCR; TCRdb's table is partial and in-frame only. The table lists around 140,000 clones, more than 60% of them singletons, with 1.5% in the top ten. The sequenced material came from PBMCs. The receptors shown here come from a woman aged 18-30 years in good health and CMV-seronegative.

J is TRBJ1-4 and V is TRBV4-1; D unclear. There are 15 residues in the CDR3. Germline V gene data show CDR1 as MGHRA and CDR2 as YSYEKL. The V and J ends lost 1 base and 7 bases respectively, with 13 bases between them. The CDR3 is CASSQGNPGFEKLFF. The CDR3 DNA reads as TGCGCCAGCAGCCAAGGCAATCCGGGATTTGAAAAACTGTTTTTT.

The CDR3 region is CATSAQLAGGLEQYF. The CDR3 DNA is TGTGCCACCAGCGCCCAACTAGCGGGAGGCCTGGAGCAGTACTTC. This chain uses TRBV15 with TRBJ2-7, with 12 nucleotides matching TRBD2. This CDR3 contains 15 residues. Germline CDR1 LNHNV, CDR2 YYDKDF (reference sequence). V was clipped by 5 bases and J by 7 bases; unmatched bases: 9.

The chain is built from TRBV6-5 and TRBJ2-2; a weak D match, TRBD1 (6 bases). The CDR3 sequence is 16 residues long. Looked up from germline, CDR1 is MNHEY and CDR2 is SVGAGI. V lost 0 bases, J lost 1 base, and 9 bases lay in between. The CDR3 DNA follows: TGTGCCAGCAGTTACTCTGTAGGGGGGAACACCGGGGAGCTGTTTTTT. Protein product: CASSYSVGGNTGELFF.

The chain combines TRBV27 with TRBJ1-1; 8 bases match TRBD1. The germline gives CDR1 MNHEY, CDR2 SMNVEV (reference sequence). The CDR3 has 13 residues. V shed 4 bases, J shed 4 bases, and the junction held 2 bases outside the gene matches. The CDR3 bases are TGTGCCAGCAGTTATACAGGGGGCACTGAAGCTTTCTTT. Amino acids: CASSYTGGTEAFF.

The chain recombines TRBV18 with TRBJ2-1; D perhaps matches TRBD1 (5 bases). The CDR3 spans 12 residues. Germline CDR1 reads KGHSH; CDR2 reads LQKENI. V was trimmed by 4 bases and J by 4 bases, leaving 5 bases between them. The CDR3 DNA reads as TGTGCCAGCTCACAGGGGTACAATGAGCAGTTCTTC. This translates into CASSQGYNEQFF.

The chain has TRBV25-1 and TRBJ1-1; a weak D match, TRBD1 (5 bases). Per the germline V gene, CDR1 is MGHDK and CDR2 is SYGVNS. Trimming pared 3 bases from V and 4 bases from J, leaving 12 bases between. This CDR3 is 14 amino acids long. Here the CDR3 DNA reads TGTGCCAGCAGTGATTCCGACGGGGGCACTGAAGCTTTCTTT. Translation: CASSDSDGGTEAFF.

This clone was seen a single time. This chain's CDR3 is CSVVFAGSSNQPQHF. CDR3 sequence (DNA): TGCAGCGTTGTATTCGCAGGGTCTAGCAATCAGCCCCAGCATTTT. The chain employs TRBV29-1 and TRBJ1-5; maybe TRBD1 (5 bases). V gave up 4 bases and J gave up 0 bases, with 13 bases separating them. The germline gives CDR1 SQVTM, CDR2 ANQGSEA. The CDR3 totals 15 residues.

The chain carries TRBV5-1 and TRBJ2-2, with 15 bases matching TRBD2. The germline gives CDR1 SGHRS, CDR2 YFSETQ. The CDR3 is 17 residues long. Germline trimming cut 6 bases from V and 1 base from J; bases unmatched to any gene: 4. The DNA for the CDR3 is TGCGCCAGCATCCCGGGACTAGCGGGAGGGAACACCGGGGAGCTGTTTTTT. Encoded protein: CASIPGLAGGNTGELFF.

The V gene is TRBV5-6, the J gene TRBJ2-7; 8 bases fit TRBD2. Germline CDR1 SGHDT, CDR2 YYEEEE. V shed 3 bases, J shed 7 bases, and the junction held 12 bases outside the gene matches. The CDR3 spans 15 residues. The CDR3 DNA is TGTGCCAGCAGCTCTCCGGGAGGGCCCCTGAGGGAGCAGTACTTC. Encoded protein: CASSSPGGPLREQYF.

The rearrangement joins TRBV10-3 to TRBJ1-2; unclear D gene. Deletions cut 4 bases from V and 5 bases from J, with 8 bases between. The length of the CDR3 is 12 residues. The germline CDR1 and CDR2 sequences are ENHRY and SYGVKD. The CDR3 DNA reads TGTGCCATCAGTGCCCCCACTTATGGCTACACCTTC. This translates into CAISAPTYGYTF.

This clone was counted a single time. The CDR3 here is CASSSDGSSYEQYF. As DNA, the CDR3 is TGCGCCAGCAGCTCGGACGGGAGCTCCTACGAGCAGTACTTC. The chain employs TRBV5-1 and TRBJ2-7; D perhaps matches TRBD2 (6 bases). V lost 3 bases, J lost 0 bases, and 10 bases lay in between. The CDR3 has 14 amino acids. Germline-derived CDR1 and CDR2 are SGHRS and YFSETQ.

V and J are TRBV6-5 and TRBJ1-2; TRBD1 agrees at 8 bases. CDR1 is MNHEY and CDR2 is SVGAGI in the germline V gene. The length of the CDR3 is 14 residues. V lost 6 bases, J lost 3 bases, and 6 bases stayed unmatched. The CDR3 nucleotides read TGTGCCAGCAGCCCCGGACAGGGATACTATGGCTACACCTTC. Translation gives CASSPGQGYYGYTF.

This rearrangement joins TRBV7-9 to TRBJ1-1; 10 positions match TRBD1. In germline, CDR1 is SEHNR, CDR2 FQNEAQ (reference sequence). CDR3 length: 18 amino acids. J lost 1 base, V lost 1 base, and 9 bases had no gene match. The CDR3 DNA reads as TGTGCCAGCAGCTTAGGGGTTTGGACAGGGGGATCGAACACTGAAGCTTTCTTT. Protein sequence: CASSLGVWTGGSNTEAFF.

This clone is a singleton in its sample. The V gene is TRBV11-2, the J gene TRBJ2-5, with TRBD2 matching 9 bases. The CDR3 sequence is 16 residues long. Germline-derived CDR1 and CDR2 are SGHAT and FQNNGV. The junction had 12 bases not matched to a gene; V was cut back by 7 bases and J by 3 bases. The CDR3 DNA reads TGTGCCAGCACCCTTAAAGAAATAGCGGGAGAAGAGACCCAGTACTTC. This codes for CASTLKEIAGEETQYF. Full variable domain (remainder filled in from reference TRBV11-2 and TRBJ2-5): EAGVAQSPRYKIIEKRQSVAFWCNPISGHATLYWYQQILGQGPKLLIQFQNNGVVDDSQLPKDRFSAERLKGVDSTLKIQPAKLEDSAVYLCASTLKEIAGEETQYFGPGTRLLVL.

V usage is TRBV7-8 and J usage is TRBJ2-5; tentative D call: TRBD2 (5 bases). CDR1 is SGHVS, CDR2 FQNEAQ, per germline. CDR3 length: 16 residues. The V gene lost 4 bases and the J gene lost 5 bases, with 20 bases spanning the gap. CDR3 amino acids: CASSWLQAGRVETQYF. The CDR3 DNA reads TGTGCCAGCAGCTGGCTGCAGGCGGGTAGGGTTGAGACCCAGTACTTC. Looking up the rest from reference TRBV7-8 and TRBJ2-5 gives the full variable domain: GAGVSQSPRYKVAKRGQDVALRCDPISGHVSLFWYQQALGQGPEFLTYFQNEAQLDKSGLPSDRFFAERPEGSVSTLKIQRTQQEDSAVYLCASSWLQAGRVETQYFGPGTRLLVL.

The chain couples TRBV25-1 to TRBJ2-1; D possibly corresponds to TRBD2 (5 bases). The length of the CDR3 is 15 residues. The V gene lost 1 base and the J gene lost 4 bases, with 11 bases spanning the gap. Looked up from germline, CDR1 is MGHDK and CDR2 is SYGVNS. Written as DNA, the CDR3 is TGTGCCAGCAGTGAATTCGAGAGGAGGTACAATGAGCAGTTCTTC. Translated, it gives CASSEFERRYNEQFF.

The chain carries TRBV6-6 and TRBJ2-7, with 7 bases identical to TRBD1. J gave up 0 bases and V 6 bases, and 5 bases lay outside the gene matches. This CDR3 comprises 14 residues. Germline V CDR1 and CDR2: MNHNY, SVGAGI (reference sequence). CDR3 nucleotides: TGTGCCAGCAGCGAGGGGGCCCTCTCCTACGAGCAGTACTTC. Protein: CASSEGALSYEQYF.